These 3 T cell receptor beta chains came from one sample sequenced in a study of beta chain features in type 1 diabetes. Study-wide results and caveats: When Type 1 diabetes patients were examined, their TCRB CDR3s proved moderately but significantly shorter in all four CD4+ subsets.

Reverse transcription of all isolated RNA meant that expressed TCRB transcripts were sequenced. Here immunoSEQ multiplex PCR was the method, and the copy in TCRdb shows in-frame clones only, minus some. In the table there are over 150,000 clones, 10% to 13% of which are singletons. For these TCRs, the target antigens are not known. Sequenced sample: central memory CD4+ T cells from blood. These receptors all come from a man younger than 40 with type 1 diabetes.

The rearrangement joins TRBV4-1 to TRBJ1-1; TRBD1 agrees at 7 bases. CDR3 size: 15 residues. With 2 bases clipped from V and 4 bases from J, the junction kept 7 bases outside the gene matches. Germline V lookup: CDR1 MGHRA, CDR2 YSYEKL. The CDR3 DNA follows: TGCGCCAGCAGCCAATTCCAACAGGGGAGCACTGAAGCTTTCTTT. This translates into CASSQFQQGSTEAFF.

This clone came up a few times. This chain joins TRBV9 and TRBJ2-2; perhaps TRBD2 as D (5 bases). This CDR3 has 19 amino acids. Germline V lookup: CDR1 SGDLS, CDR2 YYNGEE. Deletions cut 0 bases from V and 6 bases from J, with 24 bases between. CDR3 coding DNA: TGTGCCAGCAGCGTAGGGACCTCTCCGGCAGGAGGTAGAGCCGGGGAGCTGTTTTTT. Its translation: CASSVGTSPAGGRAGELFF. Full variable domain (missing parts from reference TRBV9 and TRBJ2-2): DSGVTQTPKHLITATGQRVTLRCSPRSGDLSVYWYQQSLDQGLQFLIQYYNGEERAKGNILERFSAQQFPDLHSELNLSSLELGDSALYFCASSVGTSPAGGRAGELFFGEGSRLTVL.

This clone was counted a few times. The chain carries TRBV4-2 and TRBJ2-5; TRBD2 agrees at 7 bases. The assigned J gene may be wrong: the sequence end matches TRBJ2-7 better. The germline V gene has CDR1 LGHNA and CDR2 YNFKEQ. This CDR3 has 17 residues. CDR3 loop: CASSLTRERDGAYEQYF. For the CDR3, the DNA is TGTGCCAGCAGCCTCACAAGGGAGCGGGATGGGGCCTACGAGCAGTACTTC.